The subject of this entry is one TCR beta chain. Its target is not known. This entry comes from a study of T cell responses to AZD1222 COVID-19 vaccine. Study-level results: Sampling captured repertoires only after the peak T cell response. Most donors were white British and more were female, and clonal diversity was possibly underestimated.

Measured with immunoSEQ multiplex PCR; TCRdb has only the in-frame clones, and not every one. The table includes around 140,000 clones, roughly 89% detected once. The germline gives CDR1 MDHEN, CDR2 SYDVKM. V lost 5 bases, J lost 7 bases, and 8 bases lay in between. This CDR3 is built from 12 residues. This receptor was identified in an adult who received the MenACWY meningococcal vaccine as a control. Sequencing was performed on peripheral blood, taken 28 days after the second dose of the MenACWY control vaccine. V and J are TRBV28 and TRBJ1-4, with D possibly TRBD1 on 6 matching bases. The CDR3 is CASSEDSEKLFF. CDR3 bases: TGTGCCAGCAGTGAGGACAGTGAAAAACTGTTTTTT.